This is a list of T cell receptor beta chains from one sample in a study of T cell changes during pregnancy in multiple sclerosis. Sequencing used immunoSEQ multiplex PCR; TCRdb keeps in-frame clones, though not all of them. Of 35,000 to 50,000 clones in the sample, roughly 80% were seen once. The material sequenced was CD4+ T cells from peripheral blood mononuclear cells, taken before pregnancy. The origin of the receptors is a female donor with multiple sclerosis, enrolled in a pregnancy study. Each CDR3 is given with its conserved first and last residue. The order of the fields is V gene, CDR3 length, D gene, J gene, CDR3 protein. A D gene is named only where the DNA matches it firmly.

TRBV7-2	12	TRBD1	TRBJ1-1	CASSTGDGEAFF
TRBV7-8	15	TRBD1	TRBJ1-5	CASSRGGLRNQPQHF
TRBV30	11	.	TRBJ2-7	CAWSLAYEQYF
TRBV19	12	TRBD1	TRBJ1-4	CASSTDRDIPFF
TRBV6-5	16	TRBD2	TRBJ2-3	CASSSLSGSGTDTQYF
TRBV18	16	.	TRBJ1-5	CASSPDGRMAAQPQHF
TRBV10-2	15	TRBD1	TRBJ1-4	CASSGTGTGNEKLFF
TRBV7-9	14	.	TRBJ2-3	CASNTPEGSDTQYF
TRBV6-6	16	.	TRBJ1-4	CASSRTAGATNEKLFF
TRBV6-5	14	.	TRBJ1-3	CASRVGREGNTIYF
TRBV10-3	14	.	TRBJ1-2	CAISEGGSDYGYTF
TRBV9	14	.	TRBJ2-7	CASSVGSRGGEQYF
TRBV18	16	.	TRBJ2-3	CASSPPNRASTDTQYF
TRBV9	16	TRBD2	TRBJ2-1	CASSSLAGNLYNEQFF
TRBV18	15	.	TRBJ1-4	CASSPEAATNEKLFF
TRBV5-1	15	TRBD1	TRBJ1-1	CASSWGGQGTAEAFF
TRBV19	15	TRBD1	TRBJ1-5	CASSSGTGGNQPQHF
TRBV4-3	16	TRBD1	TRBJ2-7	CASSREPTGYQMEQYF
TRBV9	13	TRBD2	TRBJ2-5	CASSGERGETQYF
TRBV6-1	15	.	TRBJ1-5	CASSESSGVYQPQHF
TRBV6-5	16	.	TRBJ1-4	CASSYSPLGRNEKLFF
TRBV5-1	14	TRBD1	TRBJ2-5	CASSPGQGLKTQYF
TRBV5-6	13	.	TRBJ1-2	CASSQTANYGYTF
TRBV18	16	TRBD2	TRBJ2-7	CASSPASGSMRDEQYF
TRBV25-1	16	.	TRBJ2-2	CASSEGGAGNTGELFF
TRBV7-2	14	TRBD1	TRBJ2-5	CASSLDRLQETQYF
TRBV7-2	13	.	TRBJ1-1	CASSLELAGEAFF
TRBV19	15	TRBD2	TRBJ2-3	CASSIGLADTDTQYF
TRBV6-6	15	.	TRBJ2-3	CASSYSDSNTDTQYF
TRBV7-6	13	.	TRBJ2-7	CASSAQQGSEQYF
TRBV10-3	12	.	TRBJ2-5	CAISDKKETQYF